The 30 T cell receptor beta chains below come from one sample, sequenced in a study of T cell responses to AZD1222 COVID-19 vaccine. Libraries were prepared by immunoSEQ multiplex PCR; TCRdb keeps only in-frame clonotypes and omits some of them. Of tens of thousands of clones listed, around nine tenths are singletons. The material was peripheral blood, obtained on day 0 of AZD1222 vaccination. All receptors derive from an adult in good health.

In its sample, this clone was seen once. V usage is TRBV9 and J usage is TRBJ2-1; D is perhaps TRBD1 or TRBD2 (5 bases each). This CDR3 comprises 14 residues. Germline-derived CDR1 and CDR2 are SGDLS and YYNGEE. V gave up 0 bases and J gave up 8 bases, with 12 bases separating them. The CDR3 sequence: CASSVAVGVDEQFF. CDR3 in DNA: TGTGCCAGCAGCGTAGCTGTGGGGGTGGATGAGCAGTTCTTC. Together with reference TRBV9 and TRBJ2-1, the CDR3 gives the full variable domain: DSGVTQTPKHLITATGQRVTLRCSPRSGDLSVYWYQQSLDQGLQFLIQYYNGEERAKGNILERFSAQQFPDLHSELNLSSLELGDSALYFCASSVAVGVDEQFFGPGTRLTVL.

The rearrangement joins TRBV9 to TRBJ1-5; TRBD1 matches at 10 bases. The CDR3 has 15 amino acids. CDR1 is SGDLS and CDR2 is YYNGEE in the germline V gene. With V trimmed by 0 bases and J by 6 bases, 3 bases remained unmatched. The CDR3 DNA reads as TGTGCCAGCAGCGTAGGACAGGGGGCGAGTCAGCCCCAGCATTTT. It specifies CASSVGQGASQPQHF.

V and J are TRBV27 and TRBJ1-1; possibly TRBD1 for D (5 bases). V dropped 3 bases and J dropped 4 bases, with 9 bases sitting between them. Germline-derived CDR1 and CDR2 are MNHEY and SMNVEV (reference sequence). The CDR3 runs 13 residues. The CDR3 loop is CASSFKGITEAFF. CDR3 nucleotide sequence: TGTGCCAGCAGTTTCAAGGGGATCACTGAAGCTTTCTTT.

A single count supports this clone. The chain uses TRBV21-1 and TRBJ2-2; no DNA check was done on the table's D call, TRBD2. TRBV21-1 is shown as a pseudogene. This CDR3 is 21 amino acids long. The CDR3 DNA reads as TGTGCCAGCAGCAAAGGTACCGGGACTAGCGGGGGGGCCGGGGACACCGGGGAGCTGTTTTTT. Translating it yields CASSKGTGTSGGAGDTGELFF.

The chain is built from TRBV12-5 and TRBJ1-2; D might be TRBD1 (5 bases). The V end was cut by 0 bases, the J end by 6 bases, with 11 bases between. The CDR3 covers 14 residues. Germline lookup yields CDR1 LGHNT and CDR2 FRNRAP. CDR3 region: CASGLVRGVHGYTF. CDR3 nucleotide sequence: TGTGCTAGTGGTTTGGTACGAGGGGTGCATGGCTACACCTTC.

Regarding this clone: In the same sample, other DNA sequences code for this CDR3. The rearrangement links TRBV29-1 to TRBJ1-2; perhaps TRBD1 as D (5 bases). CDR3 size: 14 residues. Germline V lookup: CDR1 SQVTM, CDR2 ANQGSEA. The ends were cut back, 1 base at V and 4 bases at J, with 13 bases in the middle. The CDR3, as DNA: TGCAGCGTTGAAGCCCCGGGGCCGATCTATGGCTACACCTTC. It yields the protein CSVEAPGPIYGYTF.

The sample holds a few counts of this clone. This chain joins TRBV5-5 and TRBJ1-2, with D maybe TRBD1 (5 bases). CDR1 is SGHKS, CDR2 YYEKEE, per germline (reference sequence). The CDR3 extends over 14 amino acids. The ends were cut back, 0 bases at V and 3 bases at J, with 9 bases in the middle. CDR3 residues: CASSLALGDYGYTF. The CDR3 DNA reads TGTGCCAGCAGCTTGGCTTTGGGGGACTATGGCTACACCTTC.

CDR3 loop: CASNLGQGNTEAFF. CDR3 nucleotides: TGTGCCAGTAATCTGGGACAGGGAAATACTGAAGCTTTCTTT. The chain employs TRBV19 and TRBJ1-1; the match to TRBD1 covers 9 bases. The CDR3 has 14 residues. After removal of 7 bases from V and 5 bases from J, the junction contained 8 bases not matched to a gene. In germline, CDR1 is LNHDA, CDR2 SQIVND (reference sequence).

The chain is built from TRBV7-9 and TRBJ2-5, with 12 bases aligning to TRBD2. The CDR3 has 16 amino acids. Germline CDR1 and CDR2: SEHNR and FQNEAQ (reference sequence). V shed 2 bases and J 1 base; nucleotides not matched to a gene: 2. CDR3 amino acids: CASSLTSGGTQETQYF. CDR3 sequence (DNA): TGTGCCAGCAGCTTAACTAGCGGGGGGACCCAAGAGACCCAGTACTTC.

The chain joins TRBV18 to TRBJ1-1, with D tentatively TRBD1 (6 bases). The CDR3 runs to 16 residues. V was pared by 2 bases and J by 4 bases, with 17 bases between. Germline-derived CDR1 and CDR2 are KGHSH and LQKENI. CDR3 sequence reads: CASSPMNQGLSTEAFF. The CDR3, as DNA: TGTGCCAGCTCACCAATGAACCAGGGGCTAAGCACTGAAGCTTTCTTT.

This chain joins TRBV28 and TRBJ2-1, with a weak D call TRBD1 (5 bases). Germline CDR1 MDHEN, CDR2 SYDVKM. V dropped 6 bases and J dropped 0 bases, with 18 bases sitting between them. The CDR3 is 17 residues long. The CDR3 DNA is TGTGCCAGCAGCTCCCCTGGACATTCGAGCTCCTACAATGAGCAGTTCTTC. It specifies CASSSPGHSSSYNEQFF.

V is TRBV7-2 and J is TRBJ2-7; D call uncertain. The V end was cut by 2 bases, the J end by 2 bases, with 10 bases between. The CDR3 is made up of 14 amino acids. CDR1 and CDR2 from the germline V gene are SGHTA and FQGNSA. CDR3 protein: CASSLSLKTYEQYF. The CDR3 DNA reads TGTGCCAGCAGCTTAAGCCTAAAAACCTACGAGCAGTACTTC.

This clone appeared a single time. The chain joins TRBV5-5 to TRBJ1-2; D uncertain. The V end was cut by 0 bases, the J end by 9 bases, with 6 bases between. This CDR3 has 11 amino acids. Germline lookup yields CDR1 SGHKS and CDR2 YYEKEE (reference sequence). Here the CDR3 DNA reads TGTGCCAGCAGCTTGGGTTATCGCTACACCTTC. Residues: CASSLGYRYTF.

Here the CDR3 DNA reads TGTGCCAGCAGCAGGGCTAGAGCCTACGAGCAGTACTTC. Translation: CASSRARAYEQYF. The chain links TRBV12-3 or TRBV12-4 to TRBJ2-7, with TRBD1 as a possible D gene (5 bases). This CDR3 region has 13 residues. V was clipped by 6 bases and J by 2 bases, with 11 bases between them.

This clone is a singleton in its sample. This sequence joins TRBV19 and TRBJ1-1; D is ambiguous. This CDR3 is 13 amino acids long. Trimming took 1 base from V and 13 from J, leaving 16 bases between them. From germline, CDR1 is LNHDA and CDR2 SQIVND (reference sequence). The CDR3 region is CASSIGSRQGVFF. The CDR3 DNA sequence: TGTGCCAGTAGTATAGGGAGCCGCCAAGGAGTTTTCTTT.

The chain recombines TRBV18 with TRBJ1-1; 9 bases match TRBD1. Germline V gene sequence: CDR1 KGHSH, CDR2 LQKENI. Trimming removed 3 bases from V and 4 bases from J; junction bases left unmatched: 0. The CDR3 is made up of 13 amino acids. The CDR3, as DNA: TGTGCCAGCTCACCGGGACAGGGCACTGAAGCTTTCTTT. Translating gives CASSPGQGTEAFF.

V usage is TRBV5-5 and J usage is TRBJ2-7; 10 bases map to TRBD1. This CDR3 is 13 amino acids long. V lost 6 bases and J lost 4; bases outside the gene matches: 4. The germline V gene encodes CDR1 SGHKS and CDR2 YYEKEE (reference sequence). Written as DNA, the CDR3 is TGTGCCAGCACCCGGGACAGGGGATACGAGCAGTACTTC. This gives the protein CASTRDRGYEQYF.

This clone was seen once. This chain links TRBV2 with TRBJ1-2, with 11 positions matching TRBD1. The CDR3 has 16 amino acids. Germline CDR1 reads SNHLY; CDR2 reads FYNNEI. V was pared by 7 bases and J by 3 bases, with 10 bases of the junction left unmatched. The CDR3 DNA reads as TGTGCCAGCACCGGGACAGGGGGGAGTTCTTACTATGGCTACACCTTC. This gives the protein CASTGTGGSSYYGYTF.

For the CDR3, the DNA is TGTGCCAGCAGAGTAGACAGTAGTGGGTCACCCCTCCACTTT. It translates to CASRVDSSGSPLHF. This sequence joins TRBV2 and TRBJ1-6; tentatively, D is TRBD1 (5 bases). The CDR3 spans 14 residues. Germline V gene data show CDR1 as SNHLY and CDR2 as FYNNEI. V lost 6 bases and J 10 bases, leaving 16 bases between the germline ends.

The genes are TRBV11-2 and TRBJ2-5; D possibly matches TRBD1 or TRBD2 (5 bases each). Trimming removed 0 bases at V and 7 bases at J, with 12 bases between. The CDR3 length is 14 residues. The germline CDR1 and CDR2 sequences are SGHAT and FQNNGV. CDR3 bases: TGTGCCAGCAGCTTAGATCGCGTTGGGGGGACCCAGTACTTC. Amino acids: CASSLDRVGGTQYF.

This rearrangement joins TRBV9 to TRBJ1-5; D gene unclear. Germline values: CDR1 SGDLS, CDR2 YYNGEE. V was shortened by 0 bases and J by 2 bases, with 9 bases between the two germline ends. This CDR3 comprises 15 residues. The DNA of the CDR3 is TGTGCCAGCAGCGTAGTTCGGCGGTGCAATCAGCCCCAGCATTTT. It specifies CASSVVRRCNQPQHF.

The chain carries TRBV10-3 and TRBJ1-1; D gene ambiguous. CDR1 and CDR2 from the germline V gene are ENHRY and SYGVKD. This CDR3 has 14 residues. V lost 6 bases, J lost 5 bases, and 16 bases lay in between. The CDR3: CAIRKVGEGTEAFF. The CDR3 region has the DNA TGTGCCATCAGGAAGGTGGGCGAAGGGACTGAAGCTTTCTTT.

The chain couples TRBV19 to TRBJ2-2; D call uncertain. The germline V gene encodes CDR1 LNHDA and CDR2 SQIVND (reference sequence). This CDR3 spans 14 amino acids. Trimming took off 3 bases at V and 5 bases at J, with 10 bases between the two ends. CDR3 in DNA: TGTGCCAGTAGTATGGCTTCCGGAACCGGGGAGCTGTTTTTT. Encoded protein: CASSMASGTGELFF.

This rearrangement joins TRBV10-3 to TRBJ1-3, with D possibly TRBD1 on 5 matching bases. Looked up from germline, CDR1 is ENHRY and CDR2 is SYGVKD. CDR3 length: 16 residues. Trimming removed 5 bases from V and 4 bases from J, with 18 bases in between. The DNA of the CDR3 is TGTGCCATCAGTTCCCCTGGGGGGATTGGCGGAAACACCATATATTTT. Translated, it gives CAISSPGGIGGNTIYF.

The CDR3 region is CASKSGLGGTDTQYF. CDR3 sequence (DNA): TGTGCCAGCAAATCAGGACTAGGGGGCACAGATACGCAGTATTTT. The chain has TRBV27 and TRBJ2-3, with TRBD2 matching 7 bases. This CDR3 has 15 amino acids. V shed 7 bases, J shed 1 base, and the junction held 8 bases outside the gene matches. Per germline, CDR1 MNHEY and CDR2 SMNVEV (reference sequence).

The chain employs TRBV11-2 and TRBJ2-2, with D perhaps being TRBD1 or TRBD2 (6 bases each). Trimming took 7 bases from V and 7 from J, leaving 19 bases between them. The germline CDR1 and CDR2 sequences are SGHAT and FQNNGV. The CDR3 has 15 residues. The chain's CDR3 is CASTEGGNPSGELFF. In DNA, the CDR3 is TGTGCCAGCACCGAGGGGGGTAATCCTAGCGGGGAGCTGTTTTTT.

The chain uses TRBV12-5 and TRBJ1-2; D gene ambiguous. The CDR3 runs to 14 residues. The V end lost 2 bases, the J end lost 2 bases, and 9 bases lay between the germline ends. Looked up from germline, CDR1 is LGHNT and CDR2 is FRNRAP. This CDR3 is CASGLMGGNYGYTF. DNA for the CDR3: TGTGCTAGTGGTTTGATGGGAGGGAACTATGGCTACACCTTC.

This clone was observed a single time. The rearrangement links TRBV3-1 (or the pseudogene TRBV3-2) to TRBJ1-2, with D hard to call. This CDR3 is 14 amino acids long. The V end lost 2 bases, the J end lost 0 bases, and 7 bases lay between the germline ends. The germline gives CDR1 LGHDT, CDR2 YNNKEL (reference sequence). In DNA, the CDR3 is TGTGCCAGCAGCCAACAGCGCACTAACTATGGCTACACCTTC. It translates to CASSQQRTNYGYTF.

This clone occurred many times. The chain has TRBV27 and TRBJ1-6; tentative D call: TRBD1 (5 bases). Germline CDR1 and CDR2: MNHEY and SMNVEV (reference sequence). The CDR3 runs 13 residues. Deletions cut 6 bases from V and 9 bases from J, with 12 bases between. For the CDR3, the DNA is TGTGCCAGCAGAATCGGGGGGTCTTCACCCCTCCACTTT. This gives the protein CASRIGGSSPLHF.

The rearrangement joins TRBV5-1 to TRBJ2-5; TRBD2 agrees at 9 bases. This CDR3 comprises 20 residues. CDR1 is SGHRS and CDR2 is YFSETQ in the germline V gene. Trimming removed 4 bases from V and 1 base from J; junction bases left unmatched: 20. The DNA of the CDR3 is TGCGCCAGCAGCCTCCTAAGCCACCTCTTTAGCGGGGGCCCCCAAGAGACCCAGTACTTC. Its protein is CASSLLSHLFSGGPQETQYF.